Each of the 28 T cell receptor beta chains below was sequenced from the same sample in a study of neoadjuvant nivolumab and ipilimumab in lung cancer. Only in-frame clones appear in the TCRdb table, and some are missing; sequencing was by immunoSEQ multiplex PCR. The data contain 25,000 to 35,000 clones, 90% of them seen just once; the ten biggest clones take up roughly 5%. The sample here was peripheral blood, taken after neoadjuvant nivolumab, alone or with ipilimumab, at or shortly before surgery. These receptors were taken from an adult with non-small cell lung cancer.

This clone occurred a few times. The rearrangement joins TRBV5-5 to TRBJ1-5; D remains ambiguous. The CDR3 length is 14 residues. Germline CDR1 is SGHKS and CDR2 is YYEKEE (reference sequence). The V and J ends lost 4 bases and 5 bases respectively, with 13 bases between them. CDR3 sequence reads: CASSMGHGDQPQHF. The CDR3 coding sequence is TGTGCCAGCAGCATGGGCCACGGGGATCAGCCCCAGCATTTT. Full variable domain (remainder filled in from reference TRBV5-5 and TRBJ1-5): DAGVTQSPTHLIKTRGQQVTLRCSPISGHKSVSWYQQVLGQGPQFIFQYYEKEERGRGNFPDRFSARQFPNYSSELNVNALLLGDSALYLCASSMGHGDQPQHFGDGTRLSIL.

The J gene is TRBJ1-6, the V gene TRBV7-6, with 10 bases identical to TRBD1. Germline CDR1 is SGHVS and CDR2 is FNYEAQ. This CDR3 spans 15 amino acids. V dropped 4 bases and J dropped 6; count of bases not matched to a gene: 3. The CDR3, as DNA: TGTGCCAGCAGCTCCGGGACAGGGGTTAATTCACCCCTCCACTTT. It yields the protein CASSSGTGVNSPLHF. The full variable domain, completed using reference TRBV7-6 and TRBJ1-6, is GAGVSQSPRYKVTKRGQDVALRCDPISGHVSLYWYRQALGQGPEFLTYFNYEAQQDKSGLPNDRFSAERPEGSISTLTIQRTEQRDSAMYRCASSSGTGVNSPLHFGNGTRLTVT.

This clone appeared a few times. The V gene is TRBV9, the J gene TRBJ1-6; D ambiguous. Germline V gene sequence: CDR1 SGDLS, CDR2 YYNGEE. This CDR3 contains 11 residues. V lost 7 bases, J lost 7 bases, and 6 bases lay in between. In nucleotides, the CDR3 is TGTGCCAGCGGGTCCAATTCACCCCTCCACTTT. Residues: CASGSNSPLHF.

The chain combines TRBV2 with TRBJ1-5, with 8 bases aligning to TRBD1. V lost 1 base to trimming and J lost 5 bases; unmatched junction nucleotides: 4. From germline, CDR1 is SNHLY and CDR2 FYNNEI. CDR3 length: 15 amino acids. The CDR3 reads CASSEVVTGDQPQHF. In nucleotides, the CDR3 is TGTGCCAGCAGTGAAGTAGTGACAGGGGATCAGCCCCAGCATTTT.

The rearrangement uses TRBV7-6 and TRBJ2-5; D gene unclear. The germline CDR1 and CDR2 sequences are SGHVS and FNYEAQ. The CDR3 length is 12 residues. Trimming removed 5 bases at V and 5 bases at J, with 9 bases between. This CDR3 reads CASSPWRETQYF. The CDR3 nucleotides read TGTGCCAGCAGCCCGTGGCGGGAGACCCAGTACTTC.

The chain has TRBV11-1 and TRBJ2-3; possible D gene TRBD2, 6 bases. The V and J ends lost 1 base and 2 bases respectively, with 13 bases between them. This CDR3 contains 16 residues. Germline CDR1 and CDR2: SGHAT and FQDESV (reference sequence). As DNA, the CDR3 is TGTGCCAGCAGCTTAGGGGACTGGCTAATCACAGATACGCAGTATTTT. Translated, it gives CASSLGDWLITDTQYF.

The chain couples TRBV5-1 to TRBJ1-1; the match to TRBD1 covers 7 bases. The CDR3 covers 14 residues. The germline V gene encodes CDR1 SGHRS and CDR2 YFSETQ. V was clipped by 4 bases and J by 4 bases; unmatched bases: 7. CDR3 sequence: CASSLRQGSTEAFF. CDR3 bases: TGCGCCAGCAGCCTACGACAGGGTAGCACTGAAGCTTTCTTT.

The gene calls are TRBV15 and TRBJ2-3, with 10 positions matching TRBD2. V lost 5 bases and J lost 1; bases outside the gene matches: 6. The CDR3 consists of 16 residues. Per germline, CDR1 LNHNV and CDR2 YYDKDF (reference sequence). The CDR3 DNA follows: TGTGCCACCAGCGCTACCGGGACTAGCGGCACAGATACGCAGTATTTT. This translates into CATSATGTSGTDTQYF.

The rearrangement uses TRBV5-4 and TRBJ1-1, with a possible D match to TRBD1 (5 bases). There are 14 residues in the CDR3. CDR1 and CDR2 from the germline V gene are SGHNT and YYREEE (reference sequence). V lost 4 bases and J lost 1, with 11 bases in between. CDR3 coding DNA: TGTGCCAGCAGCCCGCCGGGGCGGAACACTGAAGCTTTCTTT. Its protein is CASSPPGRNTEAFF.

This clone is a singleton in its sample. The junction departs from the called germline gene at one end, perhaps through a read error. J is TRBJ1-1 and V is TRBV6-5, with D hard to call. This CDR3 is built from 11 residues. The V gene's germline CDR1 is MNHEY and CDR2 SVGAGI. This CDR3 is CASSDYQGLIF. DNA of the CDR3: TGTGCCAGCAGTGACTACCAAGGATTAATCTTT.

CDR3 loop: CASSLGRGSSGANVLTF. The CDR3 nucleotides read TGCGCCAGCAGCTTGGGCAGGGGGAGCTCTGGGGCCAACGTCCTGACTTTC. The chain employs TRBV5-1 and TRBJ2-6; 7 bases match TRBD1. Germline lookup yields CDR1 SGHRS and CDR2 YFSETQ. CDR3 size: 17 residues. Trimming cost V 0 bases and J 0 bases; bases outside gene matches: 3. Using reference TRBV5-1 and TRBJ2-6 for the parts outside the CDR3, the full variable domain is KAGVTQTPRYLIKTRGQQVTLSCSPISGHRSVSWYQQTPGQGLQFLFEYFSETQRNKGNFPGRFSGRQFSNSRSEMNVSTLELGDSALYLCASSLGRGSSGANVLTFGAGSRLTVL.

CDR3 protein: CASSMRTGYSNQPQHF. The CDR3, as DNA: TGTGCCAGTAGTATGAGGACAGGGTATAGCAATCAGCCCCAGCATTTT. The chain couples TRBV19 to TRBJ1-5, with TRBD1 matching 8 bases. Looked up from germline, CDR1 is LNHDA and CDR2 is SQIVND (reference sequence). This CDR3 has 16 residues. J lost 0 bases, V lost 3 bases, and 4 bases had no gene match.

Here the CDR3 reads CASSQDRAGINEAFF. The CDR3 nucleotides read TGTGCCAGCAGCCAAGATCGGGCGGGAATTAATGAAGCTTTCTTT. The chain joins TRBV4-2 to TRBJ1-1; no firm D call. This CDR3 has 15 amino acids. V gave up 0 bases and J gave up 7 bases, with 15 bases separating them. Germline V CDR1 and CDR2: LGHNA, YNFKEQ.

The chain employs TRBV19 and TRBJ2-3; TRBD1 agrees at 7 bases. The CDR3 loop spans 14 amino acids. After removal of 5 bases from V and 2 bases from J, the junction contained 4 bases not matched to a gene. From germline, CDR1 is LNHDA and CDR2 SQIVND (reference sequence). Here the CDR3 DNA reads TGTGCCAGTAGTGCACAGGGGTCCACAGATACGCAGTATTTT. This gives the protein CASSAQGSTDTQYF.

The chain is built from TRBV5-1 and TRBJ2-7; D is unresolved. Per germline, CDR1 SGHRS and CDR2 YFSETQ. Trimming removed 5 bases at V and 2 bases at J, with 14 bases between. The CDR3 has 14 amino acids. In DNA form, the CDR3 reads TGCGCCAGCAGTTCCGACGGATACACCTACGAGCAGTACTTC. This encodes CASSSDGYTYEQYF.

The V and J genes are TRBV6-1 and TRBJ1-2; no clear D. CDR1 MNHNS and CDR2 SASEGT come from the germline V gene. Trimming took off 6 bases at V and 7 bases at J, with 12 bases between the two ends. CDR3 size: 12 residues. Here the CDR3 reads CASSRASGGYTF. The CDR3 DNA is TGTGCCAGCAGCCGGGCCTCGGGTGGCTACACCTTC.

The J gene is TRBJ2-1, the V gene TRBV14; TRBD2 might be the D (5 bases). The CDR3 spans 15 residues. CDR1 and CDR2 from the germline V gene are SGHDN and FVKESK. Trimming left V 0 bases short and J 4 bases short, with 10 bases between. The CDR3 reads CASSQDLRAYNEQFF. The CDR3 DNA sequence: TGTGCCAGCAGCCAAGATCTGAGGGCGTACAATGAGCAGTTCTTC. The full variable domain, its missing parts supplied by reference TRBV14 and TRBJ2-1, is EAGVTQFPSHSVIEKGQTVTLRCDPISGHDNLYWYRRVMGKEIKFLLHFVKESKQDESGMPNNRFLAERTGGTYSTLKVQPAELEDSGVYFCASSQDLRAYNEQFFGPGTRLTVL.

J is TRBJ2-1 and V is TRBV10-3; 10 bases map to TRBD2. CDR3 size: 15 residues. Germline loops: CDR1 ENHRY, CDR2 SYGVKD. V was clipped by 6 bases and J by 9 bases; unmatched bases: 11. Here the CDR3 reads CAISPTSGPTFEQFF. In DNA form, the CDR3 reads TGTGCCATCAGCCCGACTAGCGGGCCGACCTTTGAGCAGTTCTTC.

The J gene is TRBJ1-3, the V gene TRBV29-1; 7 bases line up with TRBD1. The germline gives CDR1 SQVTM, CDR2 ANQGSEA. V shed 3 bases, J shed 5 bases, and the junction held 4 bases outside the gene matches. The CDR3 loop spans 13 amino acids. CDR3 loop: CSVDRDRRNTIYF. DNA for the CDR3: TGCAGCGTTGATAGGGACAGAAGAAACACCATATATTTT.

The CDR3 DNA reads as TGTGCCAGCAGCTTGGGTTCGGGACAGGGTAAAAGAGCCTATGGCTACACCTTC. Encoded protein: CASSLGSGQGKRAYGYTF. J is TRBJ1-2 and V is TRBV5-4; 9 nucleotides agree with TRBD1. V lost 0 bases, J lost 4 bases, and 13 bases stayed unmatched. The germline V gene encodes CDR1 SGHNT and CDR2 YYREEE (reference sequence). CDR3 length: 18 residues.

Only one count was recorded for this clone. The chain has TRBV18 and TRBJ1-2; D not resolved. Per the germline V gene, CDR1 is KGHSH and CDR2 is LQKENI. The V and J ends lost 3 bases and 2 bases respectively, with 13 bases between them. The CDR3 spans 15 residues. CDR3 protein: CASSPRPGLNYGYTF. The CDR3 DNA reads TGTGCCAGCTCACCCCGGCCAGGTTTAAACTATGGCTACACCTTC.

The rearrangement joins TRBV7-6 to TRBJ1-1; D call uncertain. Germline CDR1 and CDR2: SGHVS and FNYEAQ. The CDR3 is 13 residues long. The V end lost 5 bases, the J end lost 4 bases, and 11 bases lay between the germline ends. The CDR3 bases are TGTGCCAGCAGCCCCGTGGACCTCACTGAAGCTTTCTTT. Its protein is CASSPVDLTEAFF.

The chain employs TRBV19 and TRBJ2-6; tentative D call: TRBD2 (5 bases). The germline CDR1 and CDR2 sequences are LNHDA and SQIVND (reference sequence). The CDR3 sequence is 17 residues long. V was pared by 3 bases and J by 4 bases, with 16 bases between. CDR3 nucleotides: TGTGCCAGTAGTATTTGGTACGGGGTTGCAGGGGCCAACGTCCTGACTTTC. Protein: CASSIWYGVAGANVLTF.

V usage is TRBV6-6 and J usage is TRBJ1-1; 8 nucleotides agree with TRBD1. Germline-derived CDR1 and CDR2 are MNHNY and SVGAGI (reference sequence). V was pared by 2 bases and J by 1 base, with 3 bases of the junction left unmatched. This CDR3 contains 15 residues. The CDR3 DNA reads as TGTGCCAGCAGTTACGCCGGGACAGGGAACACTGAAGCTTTCTTT. Amino acid sequence: CASSYAGTGNTEAFF.

The chain joins TRBV29-1 to TRBJ2-5, with a weak D call TRBD2 (5 bases). The CDR3 has 13 residues. V was pared by 3 bases and J by 3 bases, with 11 bases between. Germline lookup yields CDR1 SQVTM and CDR2 ANQGSEA. CDR3 nucleotide sequence: TGCAGCGTTGAGGTCCCCGGGGAAGAGACCCAGTACTTC. Translation gives CSVEVPGEETQYF.

The genes are TRBV7-2 and TRBJ2-1, with 7 bases matching TRBD2. Germline CDR1 and CDR2: SGHTA and FQGNSA. V lost 4 bases and J lost 0; bases outside the gene matches: 6. The CDR3 length is 16 residues. The CDR3 loop reads CASSSSGANSYNEQFF. DNA of the CDR3: TGTGCCAGCAGCTCAAGCGGGGCGAACTCCTACAATGAGCAGTTCTTC.

The chain combines TRBV5-4 with TRBJ2-1; 8 bases are a match to TRBD2. V lost 1 base, J lost 3 bases, and 6 bases stayed unmatched. CDR3 length: 16 amino acids. Germline V gene data show CDR1 as SGHNT and CDR2 as YYREEE (reference sequence). CDR3 nucleotides: TGTGCCAGCAGCTTGTCGAGCGGGGGTTACTACAATGAGCAGTTCTTC. Translation gives CASSLSSGGYYNEQFF.

The chain employs TRBV5-4 and TRBJ2-7; possibly TRBD1 for D (6 bases). V lost 3 bases, J lost 1 base, and 17 bases lay in between. The CDR3 totals 16 residues. Germline V gene lookup returns CDR1 SGHNT and CDR2 YYREEE (reference sequence). The CDR3 spells CASSSYPRQESYEQYF. The DNA for the CDR3 is TGTGCCAGCAGCTCCTATCCAAGACAGGAGTCCTACGAGCAGTACTTC.